Sequencing of this T cell receptor beta chain was carried out in a study of T cell responses to AZD1222 COVID-19 vaccine. Whole-study results and caveats: Just a handful of AZD1222 recipients were seropositive at baseline. White British ancestry dominated among donors, who included more females, and clonal diversity was possibly underestimated. Reports indicate that nearly half of spike-specific TCRs are directed at unmutated variant regions.

Concerning this clone itself: Its antigen is not identified.

The repertoire was sequenced with immunoSEQ multiplex PCR; TCRdb's copy has only in-frame clones and lacks some. The sample has 100,000 to 120,000 clones, 88% seen once. The CDR3 covers 15 residues. Germline V gene lookup returns CDR1 SGHAT and CDR2 FQNNGV. V was pared by 2 bases and J by 4 bases, with 6 bases of the junction left unmatched. This specimen was peripheral blood, taken on day 0 of AZD1222 vaccination. This chain uses TRBV11-2 with TRBJ2-5; TRBD2 agrees at 8 bases. The clonotype was recovered from an adult in good health. CDR3 amino acids: CASSLMREVGETQYF. Here the CDR3 DNA reads TGTGCCAGCAGCTTAATGCGGGAGGTGGGAGAGACCCAGTACTTC.